The 22 T cell receptor beta chains listed next were all sequenced from one sample in a study of T cell clones after liver transplantation. Sequenced by immunoSEQ multiplex PCR; TCRdb stores in-frame clones only, minus some. The sample shows around 19,000 clones, more than 65% of them seen only once. Sequenced material: CD8+ T cells from blood, taken approximately 52 months after liver transplant. Source of these receptors: a human patient who received a liver transplant. Some T cells may trace back to the graft donor.

The V gene is TRBV4-1, the J gene TRBJ1-2; no firm D call. Between the trimmed V and J ends, which lost 3 bases and 8 bases, there was a span of 16 bases. Germline V gene data show CDR1 as MGHRA and CDR2 as YSYEKL. The CDR3 extends over 14 amino acids. CDR3 region: CASSHLGEGKGYTF. CDR3 bases: TGCGCCAGCAGCCACCTAGGAGAAGGAAAGGGCTACACCTTC.

The chain joins TRBV4-1 to TRBJ2-7; TRBD2 might be the D (6 bases). Per the germline V gene, CDR1 is MGHRA and CDR2 is YSYEKL. V lost 0 bases and J lost 2, with 8 bases in between. The CDR3 covers 14 residues. The DNA for the CDR3 is TGCGCCAGCAGCCAAGACGGCGGGACCTACGAGCAGTACTTC. It yields the protein CASSQDGGTYEQYF.

This clone is termed medium-sized (0.01 to 0.1%). The DNA for the CDR3 is TGCAGTGCTAACCCCTCGGGGGAGTATTTT. It specifies CSANPSGEYF. The rearrangement links TRBV20-1 to TRBJ2-3, with TRBD2 as a possible D gene (6 bases). Between the trimmed V and J ends, which lost 4 bases and 13 bases, there was a span of 12 bases. CDR1 is DFQATT, CDR2 SNEGSKA, per germline (reference sequence). The CDR3 contains 10 residues.

This chain connects TRBV10-3 to TRBJ2-3, with 13 bases that match TRBD2. Germline-derived CDR1 and CDR2 are ENHRY and SYGVKD. The V gene end was trimmed by 3 bases and the J gene end by 0 bases; junction bases not matched to a gene: 3. The CDR3 length is 17 residues. The CDR3: CAISDTSGGASTDTQYF. DNA for the CDR3: TGTGCCATCAGTGACACTAGCGGGGGGGCCAGCACAGATACGCAGTATTTT.

The chain uses TRBV29-1 and TRBJ2-7, with D possibly matching TRBD1 (6 bases). This CDR3 is 14 amino acids long. Per the germline V gene, CDR1 is SQVTM and CDR2 is ANQGSEA. V lost 6 bases, J lost 0 bases, and 15 bases lay in between. The CDR3 is CSVGAGPNSYEQYF. The CDR3 DNA reads TGCAGCGTGGGGGCAGGCCCCAACTCCTACGAGCAGTACTTC.

This clone appeared a single time. This rearrangement joins TRBV19 to TRBJ1-5; 8 bases are shared with TRBD1. This CDR3 region has 14 residues. Germline CDR1 and CDR2: LNHDA and SQIVND (reference sequence). The J segment lost 7 bases and the V segment lost 5 bases, leaving 7 bases of the junction unmatched. This CDR3 reads CASSATGGEQPQHF. In nucleotides, the CDR3 is TGTGCCAGTAGTGCTACAGGGGGGGAGCAGCCCCAGCATTTT.

The rearrangement joins TRBV2 to TRBJ2-7, with D perhaps matching TRBD1 (6 bases). The CDR3 has 15 amino acids. Germline V gene sequence: CDR1 SNHLY, CDR2 FYNNEI. V was pared by 5 bases and J by 4 bases, with 18 bases between. CDR3 nucleotide sequence: TGTGCCAGCAGTAACCCCGCGGACAGTGAGTACGAGCAGTACTTC. This sequence encodes CASSNPADSEYEQYF.

The chain couples TRBV19 to TRBJ2-7, with D perhaps matching TRBD1 or TRBD2 (5 bases each). Germline CDR1 LNHDA, CDR2 SQIVND (reference sequence). V lost 1 base, J lost 2 bases, and 12 bases lay in between. There are 15 residues in the CDR3. CDR3 bases: TGTGCCAGTAGTATAGCGGGGCCAGGTACCTACGAGCAGTACTTC. Translation: CASSIAGPGTYEQYF.

This rearrangement joins TRBV6-4 to TRBJ2-7; the D is unclear. The CDR3 loop spans 10 amino acids. V lost 7 bases and J lost 2, with 3 bases in between. Germline V lookup: CDR1 MRHNA, CDR2 SNTAGT. The CDR3 DNA follows: TGTGCCAGCAAAACCTACGAGCAGTACTTC. As protein: CASKTYEQYF.

The rearrangement uses TRBV4-1 and TRBJ2-2; weak D call: TRBD2 (6 bases). This CDR3 contains 18 residues. CDR1 is MGHRA, CDR2 YSYEKL, per germline. Trimming stripped 4 bases from V and 1 base from J, with 19 bases between. The CDR3 DNA reads TGCGCCAGCAGCCGAAGAGGGGACTCACTTCTGAACACCGGGGAGCTGTTTTTT. This sequence encodes CASSRRGDSLLNTGELFF.

The chain has TRBV27 and TRBJ2-5; D possibly corresponds to TRBD1 (6 bases). There are 14 residues in the CDR3. V lost 6 bases and J lost 5, with 16 bases in between. Per germline, CDR1 MNHEY and CDR2 SMNVEV (reference sequence). CDR3 protein: CASSRTGLRETQYF. The DNA of the CDR3 is TGTGCCAGCAGCCGTACAGGGTTGCGGGAGACCCAGTACTTC.

The rearrangement uses TRBV28 and TRBJ1-1; the D is unclear. V lost 4 bases, J lost 6 bases, and 30 bases lay in between. CDR3 length equals 19 residues. The germline V gene encodes CDR1 MDHEN and CDR2 SYDVKM. In nucleotides, the CDR3 is TGTGCCAGCAGTTCTTATGATTTCTCTCAAGAGAGGACGGACGCTGAAGCTTTCTTT. Translated, it gives CASSSYDFSQERTDAEAFF.

A few counts support this clone. The V call is TRBV29-1, the J call TRBJ2-7, with D possibly matching TRBD2 (6 bases). V gave up 3 bases and J gave up 4 bases, with 13 bases separating them. CDR1 is SQVTM, CDR2 ANQGSEA, per germline. CDR3 length equals 13 residues. Here the CDR3 reads CSVEVGGTYEQYF. The CDR3 coding sequence is TGCAGCGTTGAGGTGGGGGGTACTTACGAGCAGTACTTC.

The V gene is TRBV6-5, the J gene TRBJ1-1; maybe TRBD1 (5 bases). V shed 2 bases and J shed 0 bases, with 10 bases lying between them. This CDR3 is 15 amino acids long. Germline assignment: CDR1 MNHEY and CDR2 SVGAGI. The CDR3 region is CASSYREGMNTEAFF. In nucleotides, the CDR3 is TGTGCCAGCAGTTACCGAGAGGGGATGAACACTGAAGCTTTCTTT.

The CDR3, as DNA: TGCGCCAGCAGTAAGGACAGGGGAGAGGACACCGGGGAGCTGTTTTTT. It specifies CASSKDRGEDTGELFF. This chain uses TRBV10-1 with TRBJ2-2; 9 bases line up with TRBD1. The length of the CDR3 is 16 residues. Trimming cost V 5 bases and J 3 bases; bases outside gene matches: 7. The germline gives CDR1 WNHNN, CDR2 SYGVQD (reference sequence).

The chain recombines TRBV27 with TRBJ2-7; 9 positions match TRBD1. Germline V gene sequence: CDR1 MNHEY, CDR2 SMNVEV (reference sequence). The CDR3 length is 16 residues. J gave up 2 bases and V 5 bases, and 10 bases lay outside the gene matches. The chain's CDR3 is CASSLTLGTGTYEQYF. CDR3 sequence (DNA): TGTGCCAGCAGTCTGACCCTCGGGACAGGGACCTACGAGCAGTACTTC.

The chain couples TRBV19 to TRBJ2-6, with D unresolved. The CDR3 is 20 residues long. Germline V gene sequence: CDR1 LNHDA, CDR2 SQIVND (reference sequence). V lost 2 bases and J lost 0, with 20 bases in between. As DNA, the CDR3 is TGTGCCAGTAGTATAATGCCTTTGGGGAATATAGCCTCTGGGGCCAACGTCCTGACTTTC. It translates to CASSIMPLGNIASGANVLTF.

The table lists this clone with a few counts. The chain carries TRBV14 and TRBJ1-2; TRBD1 aligns across 7 bases. CDR1 and CDR2 from the germline V gene are SGHDN and FVKESK. The CDR3 loop spans 15 amino acids. J was trimmed by 4 bases and V by 4 bases; bases with no gene match: 9. Here the CDR3 DNA reads TGTGCCAGCAGCCCTTCGGGACAGCCATTCTATGGCTACACCTTC. This encodes CASSPSGQPFYGYTF.

The genes are TRBV5-4 and TRBJ1-4, with unresolved D. Germline CDR1 reads SGHNT; CDR2 reads YYREEE (reference sequence). This CDR3 is built from 11 residues. The V and J ends lost 4 bases and 5 bases respectively, with 3 bases between them. The CDR3 sequence: CASSQNEKLFF. The CDR3 region has the DNA TGTGCCAGCAGCCAAAATGAAAAACTGTTTTTT. The variable domain in full, with the rest retrieved from reference TRBV5-4 and TRBJ1-4, is ETGVTQSPTHLIKTRGQQVTLRCSSQSGHNTVSWYQQALGQGPQFIFQYYREEENGRGNFPPRFSGLQFPNYSSELNVNALELDDSALYLCASSQNEKLFFGSGTQLSVL.

This clone is medium-sized in the sample. The chain recombines TRBV6-5 with TRBJ2-3; TRBD2 is a possible D gene (5 bases). Germline V gene sequence: CDR1 MNHEY, CDR2 SVGAGI. The V end lost 4 bases, the J end lost 1 base, and 15 bases lay between the germline ends. There are 16 residues in the CDR3. The CDR3 spells CASSWSKEEGTDTQYF. Written as DNA, the CDR3 is TGTGCCAGCAGTTGGTCGAAAGAGGAGGGCACAGATACGCAGTATTTT.

The rearrangement joins TRBV14 to TRBJ2-7; TRBD2 is a possible D gene (5 bases). CDR1 is SGHDN, CDR2 FVKESK, per germline. The CDR3 is 16 residues long. Deletions cut 4 bases from V and 1 base from J, with 17 bases between. The CDR3 DNA reads TGTGCCAGCAGCCTATTCCCCACCCGGGGTTCCTACGAGCAGTACTTC. Translation gives CASSLFPTRGSYEQYF.

V usage is TRBV25-1 and J usage is TRBJ2-6, with a tentative D call TRBD1 (5 bases). CDR1 MGHDK and CDR2 SYGVNS come from the germline V gene. This CDR3 comprises 18 residues. Trimming pared 5 bases from V and 5 bases from J, leaving 22 bases between. CDR3 sequence (DNA): TGTGCCAGCAGTAGGGAATTAGCTGGACAAAGTCGGGCCAACGTCCTGACTTTC. It translates to CASSRELAGQSRANVLTF. The whole variable domain, remainder taken from reference TRBV25-1 and TRBJ2-6, is EADIYQTPRYLVIGTGKKITLECSQTMGHDKMYWYQQDPGMELHLIHYSYGVNSTEKGDLSSESTVSRIRTEHFPLTLESARPSHTSQYLCASSRELAGQSRANVLTFGAGSRLTVL.